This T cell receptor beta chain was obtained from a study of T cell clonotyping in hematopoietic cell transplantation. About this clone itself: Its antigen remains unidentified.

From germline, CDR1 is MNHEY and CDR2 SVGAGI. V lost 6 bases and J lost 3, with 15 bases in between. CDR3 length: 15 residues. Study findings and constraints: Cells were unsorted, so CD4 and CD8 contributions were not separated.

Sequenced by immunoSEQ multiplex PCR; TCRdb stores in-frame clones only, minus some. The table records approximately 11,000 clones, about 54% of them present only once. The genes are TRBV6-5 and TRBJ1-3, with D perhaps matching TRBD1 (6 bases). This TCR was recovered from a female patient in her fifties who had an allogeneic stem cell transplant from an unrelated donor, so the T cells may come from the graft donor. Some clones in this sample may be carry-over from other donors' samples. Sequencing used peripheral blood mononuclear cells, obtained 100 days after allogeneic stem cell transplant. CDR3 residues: CASRSQRGDGNTIYF. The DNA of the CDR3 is TGTGCCAGCAGATCGCAAAGGGGGGATGGAAACACCATATATTTT.